This section outlines one T cell receptor (beta chain) sequence together with its context. This specimen belongs to a study of blood T cell repertoires in COVID-19. Study-wide background: T cells, B-cell-depleted T cells, or PBMCs supplied cDNA or gDNA.

The data were produced by immunoSEQ multiplex PCR, yet TCRdb's version contains in-frame clones alone and is incomplete. This table holds a few hundred thousand clones, about 90% found once. The V and J ends lost 5 bases and 8 bases respectively, with 9 bases between them. Germline assignment: CDR1 SGHTA and CDR2 FQGNSA. CDR3 length: 11 amino acids. The rearrangement links TRBV7-2 to TRBJ1-2; D is perhaps TRBD1 (6 bases). This clonotype was sampled from a woman in her fifties or sixties with acute or convalescent COVID-19. The sample was peripheral blood. CDR3 residues: CASSTGNGYTF. The CDR3 nucleotides are TGTGCCAGCAGCACAGGGAACGGCTACACCTTC.